The 32 T cell receptor beta chains given below trace back to one sample, sequenced in a study of PD-1 blockade in classical Hodgkin lymphoma. As to time point: cycle 4 day 1 (C4D1), after around six weeks of nivolumab. In every patient, relapse followed autologous stem cell transplantation, while exposure to brentuximab vedotin differed. Produced via immunoSEQ multiplex PCR; TCRdb's table is partial and in-frame only. The sample contains tens of thousands of clones, 87% of which appear only once. This specimen was peripheral blood mononuclear cells (PBMCs), taken before the fourth cycle of nivolumab. The receptor source for this set is a human donor with classical Hodgkin lymphoma.

The rearrangement uses TRBV6-5 and TRBJ1-1, with D uncertain. Per germline, CDR1 MNHEY and CDR2 SVGAGI. The V end was cut by 7 bases, the J end by 2 bases, with 17 bases between. This CDR3 spans 15 amino acids. CDR3 DNA: TGTGCCAGCACCTCAGTGACGGACGTAAACACTGAAGCTTTCTTT. Translated, it gives CASTSVTDVNTEAFF.

The V call is TRBV6-4, the J call TRBJ2-6; no clear D. The CDR3 has 16 amino acids. Trimming stripped 4 bases from V and 0 bases from J, with 10 bases between. The germline gives CDR1 MRHNA, CDR2 SNTAGT. CDR3 nucleotides: TGTGCCAGCAGTGGAGTGGATGGCTCTGGGGCCAACGTCCTGACTTTC. It encodes CASSGVDGSGANVLTF.

Only one count was recorded for this clone. This chain uses TRBV10-1 with TRBJ2-3; possible D gene TRBD2, 5 bases. V was clipped by 3 bases and J by 3 bases, with 19 bases between them. Per germline, CDR1 WNHNN and CDR2 SYGVQD (reference sequence). This CDR3 is built from 17 residues. The CDR3 protein is CASSEIDSGGSTDTQYF. In DNA form, the CDR3 reads TGCGCCAGCAGTGAAATTGACTCAGGAGGCAGTACAGATACGCAGTATTTT.

The V gene is TRBV5-1, the J gene TRBJ2-5; D possibly uses TRBD1 or TRBD2 (6 bases each). In germline, CDR1 is SGHRS, CDR2 YFSETQ. The CDR3 covers 14 residues. The V gene lost 2 bases and the J gene lost 4 bases, with 12 bases spanning the gap. The CDR3, as DNA: TGCGCCAGCAGCTTACAGGGACTTGGAGAGACCCAGTACTTC. It specifies CASSLQGLGETQYF.

By share of the sample, this clone is medium-sized. The V call is TRBV7-9, the J call TRBJ2-5, with 12 positions matching TRBD2. The germline V gene has CDR1 SEHNR and CDR2 FQNEAQ (reference sequence). Trimming took 5 bases from V and 3 from J; bases not matched to a gene: 7. The CDR3 is made up of 16 amino acids. CDR3 sequence: CASSLLTSGGKETQYF. CDR3 bases: TGTGCCAGCAGCCTCCTGACTAGCGGGGGAAAAGAGACCCAGTACTTC.

This chain links TRBV10-3 with TRBJ2-7, with D tentatively TRBD1 (6 bases). V gave up 4 bases and J gave up 6 bases, with 10 bases separating them. Germline CDR1 ENHRY, CDR2 SYGVKD. The CDR3 extends over 12 amino acids. The CDR3 here is CAISVGTSEQYF. CDR3 sequence (DNA): TGTGCCATCAGTGTTGGGACATCCGAGCAGTACTTC.

V gene TRBV6-6 combines with J gene TRBJ2-2, with TRBD2 identical over 8 bases. This CDR3 comprises 12 residues. Germline loops: CDR1 MNHNY, CDR2 SVGAGI (reference sequence). V shed 10 bases, J shed 5 bases, and the junction held 3 bases outside the gene matches. This CDR3 reads CATGGETGELFF. The CDR3 DNA reads TGTGCCACGGGAGGGGAGACCGGGGAGCTGTTTTTT.

This clone was observed a single time. This rearrangement joins TRBV2 to TRBJ2-3, with TRBD2 matching 10 bases. This CDR3 is built from 16 residues. V gave up 3 bases and J gave up 4 bases; unmatched junction bases: 7. In germline, CDR1 is SNHLY, CDR2 FYNNEI. The CDR3 is CASSEAVAGGSDTQYF. In nucleotides, the CDR3 is TGTGCCAGCAGTGAGGCGGTAGCGGGGGGTTCAGATACGCAGTATTTT.

There are a few counts of this clone. The chain couples TRBV5-1 to TRBJ2-5; unclear D gene. The CDR3 consists of 15 residues. In germline, CDR1 is SGHRS, CDR2 YFSETQ. V gave up 5 bases and J gave up 4 bases, with 18 bases separating them. Written as DNA, the CDR3 is TGCGCCAGCAGTGGCTCAACTCCCGTTGGAGAGACCCAGTACTTC. It codes for CASSGSTPVGETQYF.

This clone appeared a single time. The chain is built from TRBV5-1 and TRBJ1-2; D may be TRBD1 (6 bases). The CDR3 loop spans 13 amino acids. V was clipped by 0 bases and J by 8 bases, with 11 bases between them. CDR1 and CDR2 (germline): SGHRS, YFSETQ. The CDR3 nucleotides are TGCGCCAGCAGCTTGGATGGGGGCGGCGGCTACACCTTC. Translating gives CASSLDGGGGYTF.

CDR3 protein: CASSLRRAAYEQYF. The CDR3 bases are TGTGCCAGCAGTTTACGCAGGGCAGCCTACGAGCAGTACTTC. The chain uses TRBV27 and TRBJ2-7; weak D call: TRBD1 (5 bases). Per germline, CDR1 MNHEY and CDR2 SMNVEV (reference sequence). The CDR3 is 14 amino acids. V was pared by 2 bases and J by 2 bases, with 10 bases between.

The chain combines TRBV7-2 with TRBJ2-2, with a possible D match to TRBD1 (5 bases). The CDR3 spans 15 residues. Trimming stripped 2 bases from V and 0 bases from J, with 7 bases between. Germline-derived CDR1 and CDR2 are SGHTA and FQGNSA. In DNA, the CDR3 is TGTGCCAGCAGCTTAAGGGGCCCGAACACCGGGGAGCTGTTTTTT. This translates into CASSLRGPNTGELFF.

The CDR3 loop is CASSPRQGDYEQYF. The CDR3 DNA reads as TGTGCCAGCAGTCCCCGGCAGGGCGACTACGAGCAGTACTTC. The rearrangement joins TRBV28 to TRBJ2-7; tentatively, D is TRBD1 (5 bases). Germline CDR1 and CDR2: MDHEN and SYDVKM. The CDR3 loop spans 14 amino acids. V lost 5 bases, J lost 3 bases, and 14 bases lay in between.

DNA of the CDR3: TGCGCCAGCAGCTGGAGACAGGGGCAGGTCGAGCAGTACTTC. It yields the protein CASSWRQGQVEQYF. The rearrangement links TRBV5-1 to TRBJ2-7; TRBD1 agrees at 8 bases. The CDR3 runs 14 residues. V was clipped by 3 bases and J by 6 bases; unmatched bases: 8. Germline values: CDR1 SGHRS, CDR2 YFSETQ.

The chain carries TRBV19 and TRBJ2-3; 8 nucleotides align to TRBD2. Germline trimming cut 3 bases from V and 6 bases from J; bases unmatched to any gene: 8. Germline CDR1 LNHDA, CDR2 SQIVND (reference sequence). The CDR3 has 15 amino acids. DNA for the CDR3: TGTGCCAGTAGTATTAGCGGGGTCCCGGGCGATACGCAGTATTTT. Protein sequence: CASSISGVPGDTQYF.

This sequence joins TRBV7-8 and TRBJ2-1; TRBD2 aligns across 11 bases. The length of the CDR3 is 18 residues. The J segment lost 0 bases and the V segment lost 5 bases, leaving 9 bases of the junction unmatched. Germline V lookup: CDR1 SGHVS, CDR2 FQNEAQ. CDR3 sequence reads: CASSHNLAGGYSYNEQFF. The DNA of the CDR3 is TGTGCCAGCAGCCACAACCTAGCGGGGGGCTACTCCTACAATGAGCAGTTCTTC.

The rearrangement uses TRBV6-5 and TRBJ2-4; D gene unclear. V was cut by 8 bases and J by 0 bases, with 2 bases left in between. Germline CDR1 is MNHEY and CDR2 is SVGAGI. The CDR3 loop spans 11 amino acids. The CDR3 bases are TGTGCCAGCGTAGCCAAAAACATTCAGTACTTC. Its protein product is CASVAKNIQYF.

This chain links TRBV5-1 with TRBJ2-7; D is uncertain. V shed 1 base and J shed 0 bases, with 8 bases lying between them. The CDR3 sequence is 14 residues long. Germline loops: CDR1 SGHRS, CDR2 YFSETQ. The DNA for the CDR3 is TGCGCCAGCAGCTTGCACCACCCCTCCTACGAGCAGTACTTC. Protein: CASSLHHPSYEQYF.

The chain links TRBV15 to TRBJ1-3; TRBD1 matches 8 bases. V trimming: 3 bases; J trimming: 2 bases; junction bases outside the gene matches: 0. The CDR3 runs 14 residues. Germline V lookup: CDR1 LNHNV, CDR2 YYDKDF (reference sequence). The CDR3 reads CATSRTGAGNTIYF. Here the CDR3 DNA reads TGTGCCACCAGCAGGACAGGGGCTGGAAACACCATATATTTT.

The V call is TRBV30, the J call TRBJ2-4; 8 nucleotides align to TRBD1. The CDR3 runs 15 residues. Germline assignment: CDR1 GTSNPN and CDR2 SVGIG (reference sequence). The ends lost 5 bases at V and 6 bases at J; junction bases unmatched: 12. CDR3 protein: CAWGLWGQDPNIQYF. Written as DNA, the CDR3 is TGTGCCTGGGGTCTGTGGGGACAGGATCCAAACATTCAGTACTTC. Combining the CDR3 with reference TRBV30 and TRBJ2-4 gives the whole variable domain SQTIHQWPATLVQPVGSPLSLECTVEGTSNPNLYWYRQAAGRGLQLLFYSVGIGQISSEVPQNLSASRPQDRQFILSSKKLLLSDSGFYLCAWGLWGQDPNIQYFGAGTRLSVL.

The genes are TRBV14 and TRBJ2-3; D unresolved. Germline V lookup: CDR1 SGHDN, CDR2 FVKESK. V shed 1 base and J shed 0 bases, with 11 bases lying between them. The CDR3 extends over 16 amino acids. The CDR3 region is CASSQAIGFSTDTQYF. The CDR3 DNA is TGTGCCAGCAGCCAAGCCATAGGGTTTAGCACAGATACGCAGTATTTT.

V and J are TRBV5-1 and TRBJ2-2; D unclear. The germline V and J ends were trimmed by 3 bases and 3 bases, with 9 bases remaining between them. Germline values: CDR1 SGHRS, CDR2 YFSETQ. The length of the CDR3 is 14 residues. The CDR3 DNA follows: TGCGCCAGCAGCTCTAGACTCGACACCGGGGAGCTGTTTTTT. It translates to CASSSRLDTGELFF.

The rearrangement uses TRBV5-1 and TRBJ1-1; D is possibly TRBD1 (6 bases). V was clipped by 0 bases and J by 1 base, with 7 bases between them. The CDR3 is 14 residues long. The V gene's germline CDR1 is SGHRS and CDR2 YFSETQ. The CDR3 sequence is CASSLDRANTEAFF. The CDR3 DNA sequence: TGCGCCAGCAGCTTGGACAGGGCGAACACTGAAGCTTTCTTT.

The rearrangement joins TRBV28 to TRBJ1-1, with TRBD1 matching 7 bases. The CDR3 sequence is 15 residues long. Germline CDR1 and CDR2: MDHEN and SYDVKM. V was pared by 6 bases and J by 0 bases, with 7 bases of the junction left unmatched. This CDR3 is CASRPGQTMNTEAFF. In DNA, the CDR3 is TGTGCCAGCAGACCGGGACAGACTATGAACACTGAAGCTTTCTTT. Combining the CDR3 with reference TRBV28 and TRBJ1-1 gives the whole variable domain DVKVTQSSRYLVKRTGEKVFLECVQDMDHENMFWYRQDPGLGLRLIYFSYDVKMKEKGDIPEGYSVSREKKERFSLILESASTNQTSMYLCASRPGQTMNTEAFFGQGTRLTVV.

The rearrangement links TRBV7-6 to TRBJ2-5; the D gene is possibly TRBD2 (5 bases). In germline, CDR1 is SGHVS, CDR2 FNYEAQ. Trimming took 3 bases from V and 5 from J, leaving 10 bases between them. The CDR3 length is 13 residues. CDR3 region: CASSFRGYETQYF. CDR3 DNA: TGTGCCAGCAGCTTTCGAGGGTACGAGACCCAGTACTTC.

The chain has TRBV5-1 and TRBJ2-2, with TRBD1 identical over 8 bases. The CDR3 runs 17 residues. Germline CDR1 SGHRS, CDR2 YFSETQ. Trimming cost V 3 bases and J 6 bases; bases outside gene matches: 13. In DNA, the CDR3 is TGCGCCAGCAGCTGGCAGGGGGCTGGGGCCAACTCCGGGGAGCTGTTTTTT. Its protein is CASSWQGAGANSGELFF.

This rearrangement joins TRBV19 to TRBJ2-6, with D perhaps TRBD1 (6 bases). V was shortened by 2 bases and J by 2 bases, with 10 bases between the two germline ends. Looked up from germline, CDR1 is LNHDA and CDR2 is SQIVND (reference sequence). CDR3 length: 16 residues. The CDR3 loop reads CASSIHRAPGANVLTF. The CDR3 DNA reads TGTGCCAGTAGTATACACAGGGCTCCTGGGGCCAACGTCCTGACTTTC.

The chain couples TRBV5-1 to TRBJ2-1; tentatively, D is TRBD1 (5 bases). Germline CDR1 SGHRS, CDR2 YFSETQ. Trimming pared 0 bases from V and 5 bases from J, leaving 9 bases between. This CDR3 contains 14 residues. CDR3 sequence (DNA): TGCGCCAGCAGCTTGGGGGGCCCAGACAATGAGCAGTTCTTC. Protein product: CASSLGGPDNEQFF.

The chain has TRBV6-6 and TRBJ1-1, with a tentative D call TRBD1 (5 bases). Germline V lookup: CDR1 MNHNY, CDR2 SVGAGI (reference sequence). This CDR3 is 11 amino acids long. V gave up 10 bases and J gave up 9 bases, with 15 bases separating them. CDR3 in amino acids: CATILGVKAFF. The CDR3 DNA reads as TGTGCCACCATTTTGGGGGTTAAAGCTTTCTTT.

The chain combines TRBV9 with TRBJ1-1, with D tentatively TRBD1 (5 bases). The germline CDR1 and CDR2 sequences are SGDLS and YYNGEE. This CDR3 region has 23 residues. V lost 3 bases to trimming and J lost 3 bases, with 39 bases between them. CDR3 region: CASSARSPRGKVDPWLIDTEAFF. The CDR3 coding sequence is TGTGCCAGCAGCGCCCGGTCCCCTCGGGGGAAGGTGGACCCCTGGTTAATAGACACTGAAGCTTTCTTT.

The J gene is TRBJ1-6, the V gene TRBV6-1, with 10 bases identical to TRBD1. The CDR3 totals 17 residues. Germline V gene data show CDR1 as MNHNS and CDR2 as SASEGT. J gave up 9 bases and V 2 bases, and 10 bases lay outside the gene matches. The CDR3 DNA reads TGTGCCAGCAGTGAAAGACAGGGGGCGCACAGTGGTTCACCCCTCCACTTT. Its translation is CASSERQGAHSGSPLHF.

The chain recombines TRBV5-1 with TRBJ1-1, with D perhaps TRBD1 (6 bases). The CDR3 is 15 amino acids. V was pared by 3 bases and J by 1 base, with 13 bases between. Germline V gene lookup returns CDR1 SGHRS and CDR2 YFSETQ. CDR3 residues: CASSYDGGQNTEAFF. CDR3 DNA: TGCGCCAGCAGCTATGACGGGGGACAGAACACTGAAGCTTTCTTT.